The next 30 T cell receptor beta chains were all read from a single sample in a study of cytomegalovirus exposure and HLA in healthy donors. The PCR made use of 60 Vbeta and 13 Jbeta primers. Using immunoSEQ multiplex PCR, the repertoire was profiled, and TCRdb retains in-frame clones only, with some absent. The sample has under 150,000 clones; about four fifths are singletons. Sequencing was performed on PBMCs. These receptors all come from a woman aged 40 to 49 in good health and CMV-seropositive.

The V and J genes are TRBV4-1 and TRBJ2-7; 7 bases align to TRBD2. V shed 2 bases and J 2 bases; nucleotides not matched to a gene: 12. The germline V gene has CDR1 MGHRA and CDR2 YSYEKL. The CDR3 loop spans 17 amino acids. CDR3 DNA: TGCGCCAGCAGCCAAATATTCGTAGCGGGCAATACCTACGAGCAGTACTTC. It codes for CASSQIFVAGNTYEQYF.

The chain joins TRBV6-6 to TRBJ1-5, with 7 bases fitting TRBD1. Germline lookup yields CDR1 MNHNY and CDR2 SVGAGI (reference sequence). Trimming cost V 6 bases and J 2 bases; bases outside gene matches: 10. The CDR3 has 16 amino acids. Here the CDR3 DNA reads TGTGCCAGCAGCAACAGGGGTACAGAACGCAATCAGCCCCAGCATTTT. This sequence encodes CASSNRGTERNQPQHF.

V gene TRBV5-4 combines with J gene TRBJ2-5; no clear D. This CDR3 comprises 13 residues. Between the trimmed V and J ends, which lost 3 bases and 2 bases, there was a span of 8 bases. The germline V gene has CDR1 SGHNT and CDR2 YYREEE (reference sequence). Written as DNA, the CDR3 is TGTGCCAGCAGCTGGGCCAGACAAGAGACCCAGTACTTC. Translated: CASSWARQETQYF. Complete variable domain (other parts from reference TRBV5-4 and TRBJ2-5): ETGVTQSPTHLIKTRGQQVTLRCSSQSGHNTVSWYQQALGQGPQFIFQYYREEENGRGNFPPRFSGLQFPNYSSELNVNALELDDSALYLCASSWARQETQYFGPGTRLLVL.

The chain joins TRBV11-1 to TRBJ2-7; the match to TRBD2 covers 11 bases. J gave up 5 bases and V 5 bases, and 8 bases lay outside the gene matches. The CDR3 contains 15 residues. The germline V gene has CDR1 SGHAT and CDR2 FQDESV (reference sequence). CDR3 DNA: TGTGCCAGCAGCGCCCGAACTAGCGGGAGAGACGAGCAGTACTTC. Translating it yields CASSARTSGRDEQYF.

This clone was counted a single time. This chain links TRBV5-5 with TRBJ2-5; 7 bases match TRBD2. Germline V gene data show CDR1 as SGHKS and CDR2 as YYEKEE (reference sequence). V shed 3 bases, J shed 5 bases, and the junction held 10 bases outside the gene matches. CDR3 length: 15 residues. CDR3 protein: CASSSGTNIWETQYF. CDR3 bases: TGTGCCAGCAGCTCCGGGACTAACATTTGGGAGACCCAGTACTTC.

This clone showed up just a few times. The chain joins TRBV5-1 to TRBJ2-3, with 7 bases identical to TRBD1. Germline values: CDR1 SGHRS, CDR2 YFSETQ. The CDR3 covers 15 residues. J gave up 1 base and V 4 bases, and 6 bases lay outside the gene matches. The CDR3 spells CASSTTGVGTDTQYF. The DNA for the CDR3 is TGCGCCAGCAGCACAACAGGGGTTGGCACAGATACGCAGTATTTT.

The chain is built from TRBV4-1 and TRBJ2-7; 8 bases agree with TRBD1. Germline loops: CDR1 MGHRA, CDR2 YSYEKL. The CDR3 runs 15 residues. V lost 3 bases and J lost 3; bases outside the gene matches: 7. For the CDR3, the DNA is TGCGCCAGCAGCCATACCACAGGGGGAGGCTACGAGCAGTACTTC. Translating gives CASSHTTGGGYEQYF.

The chain uses TRBV6-6 and TRBJ2-5; D ambiguous. The CDR3 runs 13 residues. The V gene lost 4 bases and the J gene lost 5 bases, with 11 bases spanning the gap. Germline V lookup: CDR1 MNHNY, CDR2 SVGAGI (reference sequence). The CDR3 sequence: CASSSIAGETQYF. The DNA of the CDR3 is TGTGCCAGCAGTTCGATAGCCGGGGAGACCCAGTACTTC.

About this clone itself: One end of the junction is discordant with germline, which a read error may explain. The rearrangement links TRBV6-1 to TRBJ2-7; maybe TRBD2 (5 bases). CDR1 and CDR2 (germline): MNHNS, SASEGT. The CDR3 consists of 13 residues. CDR3 loop: CTSSDPVRGEQYF. As DNA, the CDR3 is TGTACCAGCAGTGACCCCGTCCGGGGCGAGCAGTACTTC.

Turning to this clone: Other DNA sequences in the sample encode the same CDR3. The chain is built from TRBV27 and TRBJ2-3; D not resolved. Germline assignment: CDR1 MNHEY and CDR2 SMNVEV (reference sequence). The germline V and J ends were trimmed by 6 bases and 0 bases, with 4 bases remaining between them. This CDR3 region has 12 residues. This CDR3 is CASRTSTDTQYF. The CDR3 nucleotides read TGTGCCAGCAGAACTAGCACAGATACGCAGTATTTT.

The chain joins TRBV2 to TRBJ2-7, with 9 bases fitting TRBD1. Germline assignment: CDR1 SNHLY and CDR2 FYNNEI. V was pared by 2 bases and J by 2 bases, with 4 bases of the junction left unmatched. The CDR3 consists of 15 residues. The CDR3 protein is CASSEMGTGTYEQYF. CDR3 DNA sequence: TGTGCCAGCAGTGAAATGGGGACAGGGACCTACGAGCAGTACTTC.

The chain couples TRBV2 to TRBJ1-2; D is unclear. V was trimmed by 4 bases and J by 1 base, leaving 13 bases between them. CDR3 length: 15 amino acids. CDR1 and CDR2 from the germline V gene are SNHLY and FYNNEI. DNA for the CDR3: TGTGCCAGCAGTGTGAGGGATAGGCATAACTATGGCTACACCTTC. It specifies CASSVRDRHNYGYTF.

The V gene is TRBV15, the J gene TRBJ2-5, with TRBD1 matching 7 bases. The end of the DNA fits TRBJ2-7 better, so the J call may be wrong. Germline loops: CDR1 LNHNV, CDR2 YYDKDF (reference sequence). The CDR3 has 15 amino acids. The CDR3 protein is CATSRGQFTSYEQYF. Here the CDR3 DNA reads TGTGCCACCAGCAGGGGACAGTTCACGTCCTACGAGCAGTACTTC.

This clone was recorded once. This chain's CDR3 is CASSPQETQYF. The CDR3 nucleotides are TGTGCCAGCAGCCCACAAGAGACCCAGTACTTC. The chain is built from TRBV7-8 and TRBJ2-5, with D uncertain. The germline V gene has CDR1 SGHVS and CDR2 FQNEAQ. V gave up 5 bases and J gave up 2 bases, with 3 bases separating them. This CDR3 has 11 amino acids.

The chain couples TRBV18 to TRBJ1-1; TRBD1 might be the D (6 bases). Germline V lookup: CDR1 KGHSH, CDR2 LQKENI. The CDR3 runs 13 residues. V lost 6 bases, J lost 4 bases, and 12 bases lay in between. The CDR3 protein is CASSLQGPTEAFF. The DNA for the CDR3 is TGTGCCAGCTCCTTACAGGGCCCCACTGAAGCTTTCTTT.

This chain connects TRBV6-1 to TRBJ1-2; TRBD1 matches 9 bases. CDR3 length equals 13 residues. V trimming: 6 bases; J trimming: 8 bases; junction bases outside the gene matches: 7. In germline, CDR1 is MNHNS, CDR2 SASEGT. CDR3 sequence (DNA): TGTGCCAGCAGGGCGGGACAGGGTCTGGGCTACACCTTC. It encodes CASRAGQGLGYTF.

This chain uses TRBV19 with TRBJ1-5, with D maybe TRBD1 (6 bases). The germline CDR1 and CDR2 sequences are LNHDA and SQIVND (reference sequence). V lost 5 bases to trimming and J lost 4 bases, with 12 bases between them. The CDR3 has 14 amino acids. The DNA for the CDR3 is TGTGCCAGTAGTCCAGGGGAGGGAAATCAGCCCCAGCATTTT. As protein: CASSPGEGNQPQHF.

This clone was seen only a few times. The J gene is TRBJ1-2, the V gene TRBV28, with D maybe TRBD1 (6 bases). The CDR3 has 16 amino acids. CDR1 and CDR2 (germline): MDHEN, SYDVKM. Trimming removed 8 bases at V and 3 bases at J, with 22 bases between. CDR3 bases: TGTGCCAGCCAGAATTTTAGGGGGAACCTAGACTATGGCTACACCTTC. Its translation: CASQNFRGNLDYGYTF.

The CDR3 here is CASKELAGDTGELFF. The CDR3 nucleotides are TGTGCCAGCAAGGAACTAGCGGGGGACACCGGGGAGCTGTTTTTT. V is TRBV6-6 and J is TRBJ2-2; the match to TRBD2 covers 11 bases. V was pared by 7 bases and J by 3 bases, with 4 bases of the junction left unmatched. Germline assignment: CDR1 MNHNY and CDR2 SVGAGI (reference sequence). This CDR3 region has 15 residues.

This rearrangement joins TRBV19 to TRBJ2-7, with D tentatively TRBD2 (5 bases). Germline CDR1 is LNHDA and CDR2 is SQIVND (reference sequence). Between the trimmed V and J ends, which lost 2 bases and 0 bases, there was a span of 17 bases. This CDR3 comprises 17 residues. The CDR3 DNA sequence: TGTGCCAGTAGTATACTCCCCGGGGAGCGGAGCTCCTACGAGCAGTACTTC. This gives the protein CASSILPGERSSYEQYF.

The chain employs TRBV2 and TRBJ1-1; D may be TRBD1 (6 bases). Germline CDR1 SNHLY, CDR2 FYNNEI. The CDR3 spans 13 residues. Trimming took 5 bases from V and 2 from J, leaving 9 bases between them. The CDR3 loop is CASSSQGNTEAFF. In DNA form, the CDR3 reads TGTGCCAGCAGTTCACAGGGTAACACTGAAGCTTTCTTT.

The V call is TRBV27, the J call TRBJ2-3, with D hard to call. Germline V lookup: CDR1 MNHEY, CDR2 SMNVEV (reference sequence). The V gene lost 4 bases and the J gene lost 2 bases, with 4 bases spanning the gap. There are 12 residues in the CDR3. The CDR3 sequence: CASSSPTDTQYF. The CDR3 nucleotides are TGTGCCAGCAGTTCTCCCACAGATACGCAGTATTTT.

This sequence joins TRBV10-3 and TRBJ2-5; no clear D. Trimming left V 0 bases short and J 5 bases short, with 13 bases between. This CDR3 spans 15 amino acids. The germline V gene has CDR1 ENHRY and CDR2 SYGVKD. The CDR3 DNA reads TGTGCCATCAGTGAGTCGAACCTAGTGACCGAGACCCAGTACTTC. Translating it yields CAISESNLVTETQYF.

This chain joins TRBV19 and TRBJ1-5, with D possibly matching TRBD1 (6 bases). Trimming removed 5 bases from V and 0 bases from J, with 14 bases in between. In germline, CDR1 is LNHDA, CDR2 SQIVND (reference sequence). The CDR3 has 16 residues. The DNA of the CDR3 is TGTGCCAGTAGTTGGGGAGGGGGAGGTAGCAATCAGCCCCAGCATTTT. This codes for CASSWGGGGSNQPQHF.

The V and J genes are TRBV5-1 and TRBJ2-7, with TRBD2 as a possible D gene (5 bases). V lost 0 bases and J 3 bases, leaving 10 bases between the germline ends. CDR1 is SGHRS and CDR2 is YFSETQ in the germline V gene. The CDR3 totals 14 residues. CDR3 amino acids: CASSLGAVRYEQYF. The CDR3 DNA is TGCGCCAGCAGCTTGGGAGCGGTCCGCTACGAGCAGTACTTC.

This rearrangement joins TRBV6-5 to TRBJ2-1; the match to TRBD2 covers 9 bases. Germline lookup yields CDR1 MNHEY and CDR2 SVGAGI. Trimming removed 5 bases from V and 7 bases from J; junction bases left unmatched: 9. The length of the CDR3 is 15 residues. Here the CDR3 reads CASSATAGGSNEQFF. DNA of the CDR3: TGTGCCAGCAGTGCCACAGCGGGAGGTTCGAATGAGCAGTTCTTC.

V and J are TRBV18 and TRBJ2-7; 9 nucleotides line up with TRBD2. CDR3 length: 16 amino acids. The V and J ends lost 0 bases and 0 bases, in that order; junction bases with no gene match: 3. CDR1 is KGHSH and CDR2 is LQKENI in the germline V gene. The CDR3 DNA sequence: TGTGCCAGCTCACCACCGTGGCGGGAGGGCTCCTACGAGCAGTACTTC. Protein: CASSPPWREGSYEQYF.

The CDR3 sequence: CATSRGTGPSGRGTQYF. The CDR3 DNA is TGTGCCACCAGCAGAGGGACAGGGCCTAGCGGGAGAGGGACCCAGTACTTC. J is TRBJ2-5 and V is TRBV15, with 10 bases fitting TRBD2. Per the germline V gene, CDR1 is LNHNV and CDR2 is YYDKDF (reference sequence). The V gene end was trimmed by 1 base and the J gene end by 7 bases; junction bases not matched to a gene: 12. This CDR3 contains 17 residues.

This clone occurred once. The gene calls are TRBV5-1 and TRBJ2-5, with 9 bases matching TRBD2. V lost 0 bases, J lost 5 bases, and 8 bases stayed unmatched. The CDR3 loop spans 16 amino acids. From germline, CDR1 is SGHRS and CDR2 YFSETQ. DNA for the CDR3: TGCGCCAGCAGCTTGGCTTTAGCGGGAGACGGGGAGACCCAGTACTTC. Residues: CASSLALAGDGETQYF.

This clone was seen just once. The chain uses TRBV25-1 and TRBJ1-1; a weak D match, TRBD1 (5 bases). This CDR3 region has 13 residues. The V end was cut by 7 bases, the J end by 5 bases, with 14 bases between. Germline CDR1 reads MGHDK; CDR2 reads SYGVNS. Here the CDR3 DNA reads TGTGCCAGCAAGGGACCGGGAGGGACTGAAGCTTTCTTT. It yields the protein CASKGPGGTEAFF.